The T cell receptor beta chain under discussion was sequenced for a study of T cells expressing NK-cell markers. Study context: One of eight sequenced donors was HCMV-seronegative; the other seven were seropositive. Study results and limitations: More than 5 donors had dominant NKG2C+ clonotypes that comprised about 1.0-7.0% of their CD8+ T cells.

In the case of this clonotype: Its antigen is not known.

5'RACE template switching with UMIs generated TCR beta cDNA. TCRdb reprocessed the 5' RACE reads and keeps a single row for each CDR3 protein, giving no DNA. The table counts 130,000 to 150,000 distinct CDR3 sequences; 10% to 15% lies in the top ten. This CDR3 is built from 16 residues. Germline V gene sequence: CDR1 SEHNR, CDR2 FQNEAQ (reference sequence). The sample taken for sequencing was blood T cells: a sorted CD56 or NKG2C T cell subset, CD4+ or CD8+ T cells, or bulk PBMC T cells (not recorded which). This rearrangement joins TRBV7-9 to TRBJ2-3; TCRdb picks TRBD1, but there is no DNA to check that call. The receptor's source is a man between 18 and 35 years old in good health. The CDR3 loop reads CASSLLEQGRTDTQYF.